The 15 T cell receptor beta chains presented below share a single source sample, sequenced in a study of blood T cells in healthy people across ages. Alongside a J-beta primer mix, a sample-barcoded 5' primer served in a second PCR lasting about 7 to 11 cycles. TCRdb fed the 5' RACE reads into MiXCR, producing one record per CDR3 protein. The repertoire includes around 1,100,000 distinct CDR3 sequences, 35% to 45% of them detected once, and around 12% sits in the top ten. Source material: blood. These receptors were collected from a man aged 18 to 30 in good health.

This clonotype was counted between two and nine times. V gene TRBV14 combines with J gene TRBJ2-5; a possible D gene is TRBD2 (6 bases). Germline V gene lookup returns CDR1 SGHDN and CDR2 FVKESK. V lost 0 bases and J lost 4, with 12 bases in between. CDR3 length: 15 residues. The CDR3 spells CASSQEGLRGETQYF. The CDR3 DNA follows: TGTGCCAGCAGCCAAGAAGGACTGCGGGGAGAGACCCAGTACTTC.

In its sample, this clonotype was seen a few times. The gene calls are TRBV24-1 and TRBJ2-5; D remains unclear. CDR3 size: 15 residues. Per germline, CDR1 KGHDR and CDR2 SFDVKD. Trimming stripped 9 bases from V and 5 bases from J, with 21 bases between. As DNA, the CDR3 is TGTGCCACCGCCCCCCACGGTCATAATAGGGAGACCCAGTACTTC. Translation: CATAPHGHNRETQYF.

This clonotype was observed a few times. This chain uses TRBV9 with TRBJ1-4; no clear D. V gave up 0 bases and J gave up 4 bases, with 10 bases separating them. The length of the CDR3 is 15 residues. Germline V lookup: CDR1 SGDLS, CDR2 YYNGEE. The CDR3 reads CASSVDWTDNEKLFF. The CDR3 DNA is TGTGCCAGCAGCGTAGATTGGACTGATAATGAAAAACTGTTTTTT.

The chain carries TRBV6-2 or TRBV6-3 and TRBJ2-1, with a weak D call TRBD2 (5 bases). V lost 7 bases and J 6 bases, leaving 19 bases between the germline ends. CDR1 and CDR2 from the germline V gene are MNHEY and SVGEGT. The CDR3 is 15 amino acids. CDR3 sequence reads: CASTISQTGSNEQFF. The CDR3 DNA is TGTGCCAGCACTATAAGCCAGACGGGGAGCAATGAGCAGTTCTTC.

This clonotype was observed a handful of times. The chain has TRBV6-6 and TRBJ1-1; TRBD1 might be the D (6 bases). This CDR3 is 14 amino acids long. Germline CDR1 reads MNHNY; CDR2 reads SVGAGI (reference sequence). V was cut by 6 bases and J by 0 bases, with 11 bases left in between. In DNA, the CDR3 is TGTGCCAGCAGCTTCCGGGACATGAACACTGAAGCTTTCTTT. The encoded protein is CASSFRDMNTEAFF.

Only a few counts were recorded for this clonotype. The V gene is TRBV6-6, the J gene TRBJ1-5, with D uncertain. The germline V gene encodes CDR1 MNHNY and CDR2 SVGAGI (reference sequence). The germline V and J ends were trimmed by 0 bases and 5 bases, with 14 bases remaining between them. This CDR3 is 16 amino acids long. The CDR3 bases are TGTGCCAGCAGTTACTCGCCCCCAAAGGAGGATCAGCCCCAGCATTTT. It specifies CASSYSPPKEDQPQHF.

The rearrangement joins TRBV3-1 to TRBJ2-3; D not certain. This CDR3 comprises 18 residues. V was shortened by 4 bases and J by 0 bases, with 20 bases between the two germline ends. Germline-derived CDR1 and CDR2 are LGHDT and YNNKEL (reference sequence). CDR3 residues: CASSPHLFDKISTDTQYF. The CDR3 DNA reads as TGTGCCAGCAGCCCCCACCTCTTCGACAAGATCAGCACAGATACGCAGTATTTT.

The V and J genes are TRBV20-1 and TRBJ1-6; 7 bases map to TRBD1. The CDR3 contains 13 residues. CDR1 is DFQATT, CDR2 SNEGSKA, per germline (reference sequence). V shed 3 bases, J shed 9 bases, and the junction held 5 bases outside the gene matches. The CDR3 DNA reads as TGCAGTGCTAGGGGACAGTTCGTTTCACCCCTCCACTTT. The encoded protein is CSARGQFVSPLHF.

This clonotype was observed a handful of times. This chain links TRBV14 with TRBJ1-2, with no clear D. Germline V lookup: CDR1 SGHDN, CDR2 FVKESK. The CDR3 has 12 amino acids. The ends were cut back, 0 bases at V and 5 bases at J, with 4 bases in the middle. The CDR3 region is CASSQDWYGYTF. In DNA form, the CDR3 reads TGTGCCAGCAGCCAAGATTGGTATGGCTACACCTTC.

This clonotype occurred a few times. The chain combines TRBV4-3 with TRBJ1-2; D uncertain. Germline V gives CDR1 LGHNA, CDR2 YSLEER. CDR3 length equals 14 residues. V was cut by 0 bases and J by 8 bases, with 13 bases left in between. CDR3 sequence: CASSQDSLEGGYTF. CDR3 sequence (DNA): TGCGCCAGCAGCCAAGATAGTCTGGAAGGCGGCTACACCTTC.

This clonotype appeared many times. The CDR3 loop reads CATSRDRGNQPQHF. Here the CDR3 DNA reads TGTGCCACCAGCAGAGATCGCGGGAATCAGCCCCAGCATTTT. This chain links TRBV15 with TRBJ1-5; no reliable D call. From germline, CDR1 is LNHNV and CDR2 YYDKDF (reference sequence). Trimming stripped 0 bases from V and 4 bases from J, with 7 bases between. The CDR3 is made up of 14 amino acids.

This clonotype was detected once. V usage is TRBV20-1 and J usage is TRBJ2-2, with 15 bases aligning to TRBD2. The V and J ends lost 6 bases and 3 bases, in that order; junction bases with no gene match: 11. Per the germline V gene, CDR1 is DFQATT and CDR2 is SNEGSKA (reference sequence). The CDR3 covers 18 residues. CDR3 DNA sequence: TGCAGTGCCCCCGGACTAGCGGGGGGGCTGAAGTACACCGGGGAGCTGTTTTTT. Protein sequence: CSAPGLAGGLKYTGELFF.

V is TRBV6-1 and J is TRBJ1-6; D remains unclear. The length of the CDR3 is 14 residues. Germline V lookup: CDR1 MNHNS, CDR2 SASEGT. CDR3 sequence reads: CAGSGVSYNSPLHF. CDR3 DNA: TGTGCAGGTAGCGGGGTTTCCTATAATTCACCCCTCCACTTT.

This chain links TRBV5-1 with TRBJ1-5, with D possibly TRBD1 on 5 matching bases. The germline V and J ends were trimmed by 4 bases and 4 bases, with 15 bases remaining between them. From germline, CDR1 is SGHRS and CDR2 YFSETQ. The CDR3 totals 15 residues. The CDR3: CASSPNTGANQPQHF. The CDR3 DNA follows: TGCGCCAGCAGCCCAAACACAGGAGCAAATCAGCCCCAGCATTTT.

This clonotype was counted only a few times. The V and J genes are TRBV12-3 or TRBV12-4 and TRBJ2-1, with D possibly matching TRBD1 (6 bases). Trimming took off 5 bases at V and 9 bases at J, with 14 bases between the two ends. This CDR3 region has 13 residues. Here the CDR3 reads CASSVSGVGEQFF. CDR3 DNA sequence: TGTGCCAGCAGTGTATCAGGGGTCGGTGAGCAGTTCTTC.